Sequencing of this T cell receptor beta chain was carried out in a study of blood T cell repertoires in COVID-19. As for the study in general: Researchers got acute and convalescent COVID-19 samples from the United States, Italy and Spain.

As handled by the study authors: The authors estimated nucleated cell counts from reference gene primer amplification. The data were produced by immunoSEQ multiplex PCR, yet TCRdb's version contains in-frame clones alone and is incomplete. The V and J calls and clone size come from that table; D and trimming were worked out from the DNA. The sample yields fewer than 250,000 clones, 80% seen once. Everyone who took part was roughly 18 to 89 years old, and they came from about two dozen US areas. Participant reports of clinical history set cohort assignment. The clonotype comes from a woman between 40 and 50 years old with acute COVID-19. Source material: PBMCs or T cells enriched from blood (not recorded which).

CDR3 DNA sequence: TGTGCCAGCAGTGAATGGGGACTCGACACTGAAGCTTTCTTT. Its translation is CASSEWGLDTEAFF. The chain carries TRBV25-1 and TRBJ1-1, with D maybe TRBD1 (5 bases). This CDR3 comprises 14 residues. Germline V gives CDR1 MGHDK, CDR2 SYGVNS. The ends were cut back, 1 base at V and 3 bases at J, with 9 bases in the middle.